A single sample gave rise to the 22 T cell receptor beta chains below, sequenced in a study of T cells after yellow fever vaccination. A single record per CDR3 protein comes from TCRdb applying MiXCR to the 5' RACE reads. The repertoire holds some 240,000 distinct CDR3 sequences, less than 3.5% seen once, with less than 3.5% in the top ten. This sample comprised CD4+ T cells sorted from PBMCs, obtained 10 days after the yellow fever booster vaccination. These TCRs come from a man aged 18 to 29 who received the YFV17D yellow fever vaccine.

This clonotype was observed at least ten times. The chain joins TRBV4-3 to TRBJ2-3, with D unresolved. Trimming pared 1 base from V and 0 bases from J, leaving 2 bases between. The germline gives CDR1 LGHNA, CDR2 YSLEER. This CDR3 has 13 residues. The CDR3 sequence: CASSQASTDTQYF. For the CDR3, the DNA is TGCGCCAGCAGCCAAGCTAGCACAGATACGCAGTATTTT.

The CDR3 sequence: CASSLGWGGSGNTIYF. For the CDR3, the DNA is TGCGCCAGCAGCTTGGGTTGGGGGGGCTCTGGAAACACCATATATTTT. The V and J genes are TRBV5-1 and TRBJ1-3; D may be TRBD1 (5 bases). Germline CDR1 is SGHRS and CDR2 is YFSETQ. V was pared by 0 bases and J by 0 bases, with 10 bases between. This CDR3 has 16 amino acids.

A few counts support this clonotype. V usage is TRBV12-3 or TRBV12-4 and J usage is TRBJ2-7; D unresolved. V lost 0 bases and J 2 bases, leaving 8 bases between the germline ends. The CDR3 is 14 residues long. The CDR3 is CASSLASTTYEQYF. The CDR3 DNA reads as TGTGCCAGCAGTTTAGCGAGCACCACCTACGAGCAGTACTTC.

The chain employs TRBV4-2 and TRBJ2-3; the D gene is possibly TRBD2 (6 bases). Trimming removed 3 bases from V and 0 bases from J, with 16 bases in between. Germline CDR1 is LGHNA and CDR2 is YNFKEQ. The CDR3 is 17 residues long. This CDR3 is CASSHSPSGTSTDTQYF. The CDR3 nucleotides are TGTGCCAGCAGCCACTCGCCTTCCGGGACTAGCACAGATACGCAGTATTTT.

This clonotype was recorded at least ten times. The rearrangement joins TRBV5-5 to TRBJ2-3, with unresolved D. The V gene lost 4 bases and the J gene lost 2 bases, with 5 bases spanning the gap. Germline-derived CDR1 and CDR2 are SGHKS and YYEKEE (reference sequence). The CDR3 loop spans 12 amino acids. CDR3 DNA: TGTGCCAGCAGCCGCGCCACAGATACGCAGTATTTT. It specifies CASSRATDTQYF.

This clonotype was detected a few times. The V call is TRBV5-4, the J call TRBJ1-6; D is undetermined. The V end lost 4 bases, the J end lost 8 bases, and 10 bases lay between the germline ends. The CDR3 loop spans 13 amino acids. Germline CDR1 reads SGHNT; CDR2 reads YYREEE (reference sequence). The CDR3 protein is CASSPIRDSPLHF. CDR3 bases: TGTGCCAGCAGCCCGATTCGGGATTCACCCCTCCACTTT.

The chain uses TRBV27 and TRBJ1-1; D gene ambiguous. The CDR3 extends over 13 amino acids. Germline V gene lookup returns CDR1 MNHEY and CDR2 SMNVEV (reference sequence). V was clipped by 0 bases and J by 11 bases, with 13 bases between them. The chain's CDR3 is CASSLSAGRGAFF. In nucleotides, the CDR3 is TGTGCCAGCAGTTTATCGGCAGGACGAGGGGCTTTCTTT.

This clonotype appeared many times. This rearrangement joins TRBV9 to TRBJ2-1; 9 bases align to TRBD2. Per the germline V gene, CDR1 is SGDLS and CDR2 is YYNGEE. V gave up 4 bases and J gave up 4 bases; unmatched junction bases: 6. CDR3 length: 15 residues. CDR3 residues: CASSLTSGDYNEQFF. Here the CDR3 DNA reads TGTGCCAGCAGCCTGACTAGCGGTGATTACAATGAGCAGTTCTTC.

The chain joins TRBV5-1 to TRBJ2-3; 10 bases align to TRBD2. Germline V lookup: CDR1 SGHRS, CDR2 YFSETQ. Unmatched junction bases numbered 11, after V lost 3 bases and J lost 4 bases. The length of the CDR3 is 17 residues. The CDR3 spells CASSWGKRGGPADTQYF. The CDR3, as DNA: TGCGCCAGCAGCTGGGGAAAGCGGGGGGGCCCCGCAGATACGCAGTATTTT.

This clonotype was seen more than once but under ten times. The rearrangement links TRBV20-1 to TRBJ1-6, with unresolved D. Germline V gene lookup returns CDR1 DFQATT and CDR2 SNEGSKA (reference sequence). This CDR3 has 15 amino acids. Between the trimmed V and J ends, which lost 5 bases and 12 bases, there was a span of 23 bases. CDR3 sequence reads: CSAESRTASPGPLHF. The CDR3 region has the DNA TGCAGTGCTGAGAGTCGGACGGCGAGCCCGGGACCCCTCCACTTT.

At least ten counts were recorded for this clonotype. The chain has TRBV3-1 and TRBJ2-7; D is possibly TRBD1 or TRBD2 (5 bases each). The CDR3 runs to 11 residues. V was shortened by 5 bases and J by 12 bases, with 14 bases between the two germline ends. Per the germline V gene, CDR1 is LGHDT and CDR2 is YNNKEL (reference sequence). The CDR3 protein is CASSEGPALYF. The CDR3 region has the DNA TGTGCCAGCAGCGAGGGACCCGCGCTGTACTTC.

This clonotype was counted only a few times. The J gene is TRBJ2-1, the V gene TRBV7-9; possibly TRBD2 for D (6 bases). The CDR3 is made up of 16 amino acids. With 0 bases removed from V and 9 bases from J, the gap between germline ends came to 18 bases. Per germline, CDR1 SEHNR and CDR2 FQNEAQ (reference sequence). The CDR3 spells CASSLAGGDLGREQFF. In nucleotides, the CDR3 is TGTGCCAGCAGCTTAGCCGGGGGAGATTTGGGTCGTGAGCAGTTCTTC. The full variable domain, in which reference TRBV7-9 and TRBJ2-1 provide the parts outside the CDR3, is DTGVSQNPRHKITKRGQNVTFRCDPISEHNRLYWYRQTLGQGPEFLTYFQNEAQLEKSRLLSDRFSAERPKGSFSTLEIQRTEQGDSAMYLCASSLAGGDLGREQFFGPGTRLTVL.

The rearrangement uses TRBV28 and TRBJ2-7; D gene unclear. There are 14 residues in the CDR3. Per the germline V gene, CDR1 is MDHEN and CDR2 is SYDVKM. Trimming took 5 bases from V and 3 from J, leaving 14 bases between them. The CDR3 region has the DNA TGTGCCAGCAGTGAAGTAAAGGATTTCTACGAGCAGTACTTC. Protein: CASSEVKDFYEQYF.

This clonotype was recorded many times. J is TRBJ2-1 and V is TRBV6-5; a weak D match, TRBD2 (7 bases). The CDR3 consists of 16 residues. Trimming pared 0 bases from V and 8 bases from J, leaving 17 bases between. CDR1 is MNHEY and CDR2 is SVGAGI in the germline V gene. This CDR3 reads CASSYSGGGTIYEQFF. CDR3 sequence (DNA): TGTGCCAGCAGTTACTCGGGGGGGGGCACGATCTATGAGCAGTTCTTC.

This clonotype was counted ten times or more. V usage is TRBV5-1 and J usage is TRBJ2-3; 11 positions agree with TRBD2. CDR1 and CDR2 from the germline V gene are SGHRS and YFSETQ. This CDR3 contains 18 residues. The trim removed 3 bases at V and 0 bases at J, leaving 9 bases unmatched. CDR3 loop: CASSSPGTSGTSTDTQYF. The CDR3 nucleotides are TGCGCCAGCAGCTCCCCCGGGACTAGCGGTACTAGCACAGATACGCAGTATTTT.

This clonotype occurred a few times. This chain connects TRBV4-2 to TRBJ2-3; D gene unclear. V lost 1 base, J lost 2 bases, and 16 bases lay in between. The CDR3 covers 17 residues. CDR1 is LGHNA and CDR2 is YNFKEQ in the germline V gene. The CDR3 is CASSQVYSLHPTDTQYF. CDR3 DNA: TGTGCCAGCAGCCAAGTGTACAGCTTACACCCCACAGATACGCAGTATTTT.

This clonotype has only a few counts. V usage is TRBV7-3 and J usage is TRBJ2-2; D ambiguous. The V end was cut by 1 base, the J end by 8 bases, with 8 bases between. This CDR3 region has 13 residues. The germline V gene encodes CDR1 SGHTA and CDR2 FQGTGA. DNA for the CDR3: TGTGCCAGCAGCTTAAGTAGTGCAGGGGAGCTGTTTTTT. Translating gives CASSLSSAGELFF.

This clonotype has a count of ten or more. The chain has TRBV12-3 or TRBV12-4 and TRBJ2-7, with no clear D. This CDR3 region has 14 residues. V dropped 2 bases and J dropped 0 bases, with 8 bases sitting between them. The CDR3 nucleotides are TGTGCCAGCAGTTTAAGAAGGTCCTCCTACGAGCAGTACTTC. It translates to CASSLRRSSYEQYF.

This chain uses TRBV27 with TRBJ2-5; tentative D call: TRBD2 (6 bases). Germline V gene data show CDR1 as MNHEY and CDR2 as SMNVEV (reference sequence). The CDR3 runs 13 residues. V dropped 3 bases and J dropped 10 bases, with 15 bases sitting between them. As DNA, the CDR3 is TGTGCCAGCAGTTTTCACGTCGCGGGGATCCAGTACTTC. Protein sequence: CASSFHVAGIQYF.

CDR3 sequence: CSARGGSGNQPQHF. The CDR3 region has the DNA TGCAGTGCTAGGGGAGGGTCAGGGAATCAGCCCCAGCATTTT. The chain has TRBV20-1 and TRBJ1-5; D might be TRBD1 (5 bases). From germline, CDR1 is DFQATT and CDR2 SNEGSKA (reference sequence). Between the trimmed V and J ends, which lost 3 bases and 4 bases, there was a span of 13 bases. The CDR3 spans 14 residues.

This clonotype was observed a few times. The CDR3 loop reads CASSRSGGSTDTQYF. The CDR3 DNA reads TGTGCCAGCAGTAGGAGCGGGGGAAGCACAGATACGCAGTATTTT. V usage is TRBV28 and J usage is TRBJ2-3, with 8 bases matching TRBD2. Germline V lookup: CDR1 MDHEN, CDR2 SYDVKM. CDR3 size: 15 residues. V lost 5 bases to trimming and J lost 0 bases; unmatched junction nucleotides: 4.

The chain employs TRBV5-1 and TRBJ2-1, with D maybe TRBD2 (6 bases). The germline V gene has CDR1 SGHRS and CDR2 YFSETQ. V lost 2 bases and J 0 bases, leaving 12 bases between the germline ends. The CDR3 sequence is 16 residues long. The DNA for the CDR3 is TGCGCCAGCAGCTTACCGGGAGCCCGCTCCTACAATGAGCAGTTCTTC. Amino acids: CASSLPGARSYNEQFF. Combining the CDR3 with reference TRBV5-1 and TRBJ2-1 gives the whole variable domain KAGVTQTPRYLIKTRGQQVTLSCSPISGHRSVSWYQQTPGQGLQFLFEYFSETQRNKGNFPGRFSGRQFSNSRSEMNVSTLELGDSALYLCASSLPGARSYNEQFFGPGTRLTVL.